This T cell receptor (beta chain) is from a study of blood T cells in healthy people across ages. Overall study: In model experiments, template switching was able to capture about one barcoded beta molecule for every two T cells that were present.

The germline V gene encodes CDR1 SGHTA and CDR2 FQGNSA. The CDR3 is 15 amino acids. V lost 5 bases and J lost 0; bases outside the gene matches: 2. Alongside a J-beta primer mix, a sample-barcoded 5' primer served in a second PCR lasting 7 to 11 cycles. In TCRdb, the 5' RACE reads were re-called with MiXCR into one record per CDR3 protein. The repertoire holds 450,000 to 700,000 distinct CDR3 sequences, with 25% to 30% as singletons. The genes are TRBV7-2 and TRBJ1-4; 8 bases agree with TRBD1. This TCR came from a woman aged 65 to 85 in good health. Sequencing was performed on blood. Here the CDR3 DNA reads TGTGCCAGCAGCCCGGGACAGGCAACTAATGAAAAACTGTTTTTT. It specifies CASSPGQATNEKLFF.